The rows below give T cell receptor beta chains drawn from one sample of a study of cytomegalovirus exposure and HLA in healthy donors. Assay: immunoSEQ multiplex PCR; the TCRdb copy retains only in-frame clones and omits some. The sample has roughly 120,000 clones; approximately 90% are singletons. The specimen was PBMCs. The receptor set was obtained from a young man in good health and CMV-seropositive. CDR3s include the opening cysteine and the closing phenylalanine or tryptophan. Each record gives: J gene, V gene, CDR3 protein.

TRBJ2-2 TRBV4-3 CASSQDRRRNTGELFF
TRBJ1-1 TRBV7-9 CASRSYRDKTEAFF
TRBJ1-1 TRBV4-1 CASSQGKNTEAFF
TRBJ2-7 TRBV15 CATSNGEFEQYF
TRBJ2-3 TRBV29-1 CSGLLEATDTQYF
TRBJ2-3 TRBV23-1 CARSRGGARQYF
TRBJ2-2 TRBV12-5 CASGLSTSYNTGELFF
TRBJ2-7 TRBV7-2 CASSLAYYEQYF
TRBJ1-4 TRBV7-9 CASSLAVRGTSDEKLFF
TRBJ1-4 TRBV30 CAWSGQINEKLFF
TRBJ1-1 TRBV18 CASSPRVRGMNTEAFF
TRBJ1-1 TRBV5-1 CASSQLPGQGGYTEAFF
TRBJ1-2 TRBV5-8 CASRDRGPEGYTF
TRBJ2-7 TRBV6-1 CAIKGQGGHEQYF
TRBJ1-4 TRBV19 CATGQGRSNEKLFF
TRBJ2-2 TRBV5-8 CASSGGAGIINTGELFF
TRBJ2-5 TRBV5-1 CASSSPQEGVGETQYF
TRBJ1-2 TRBV4-1 CASSQEVQAYGYTF
TRBJ2-3 TRBV13 CASSSRGGGLNTQYF
TRBJ1-1 TRBV5-1 CASSLAPTGNTEAFF
TRBJ2-5 TRBV10-3 CAIAKGGETQYF
TRBJ1-2 TRBV16 CASSQTGQTYGYTF
TRBJ2-1 TRBV5-1 CASSLGGAGNEQFF
TRBJ1-5 TRBV27 CASSIMGLNQPQHF
TRBJ2-2 TRBV6-1 CASSGQGSTGELFF
TRBJ1-3 TRBV27 CASSRRGGLVSGNTIYF
TRBJ1-1 TRBV5-1 CASSSKTPGEGEAFF
TRBJ2-1 TRBV4-2 CASSQAGETRNEQFF
TRBJ1-6 TRBV11-3 CASSSTGYSPLHF
TRBJ1-1 TRBV6-5 CASSWSEPIVFTEAFF
TRBJ1-1 TRBV10-3 CAISADSQREAFF
TRBJ1-4 TRBV6-1 CASRRDRDSEKLFF
TRBJ2-1 TRBV11-2 CASIRLTSGRYNEQFF
TRBJ2-7 TRBV10-3 CAISEYEGDRGKEYEQYF
TRBJ2-7 TRBV9 CASSGTGTETYEQYF